This TCR beta chain was retrieved from a study of Graves' ophthalmopathy and Graves' hyperthyroidism (dated by TCRdb to 2017 to 2018). About the full investigation: A patient counted as having stable hyperthyroidism if there was no progression to ophthalmopathy within 18 months of follow-up. To tell Graves' ophthalmopathy apart from Graves' hyperthyroidism, and to predict which patients would progress to ophthalmopathy, the study relied on TCR beta repertoire signatures. The independent validation cohort included about 19 hyperthyroidism patients plus 17 patients who later progressed from hyperthyroidism to ophthalmopathy. To explore V-J signatures distinguishing ophthalmopathy from hyperthyroidism, a discovery set of around 100 patients (around 42 ophthalmopathy, 57 stable hyperthyroidism) was enrolled. In total, 135 blood samples were TCR-sequenced: around 42 ophthalmopathy, 75 hyperthyroidism and some 17 hyperthyroidism-to-ophthalmopathy patients. In roughly 6 hyperthyroidism patients, T-cell repertoires of thyroid tissue and blood were compared. Following sampling, methimazole starting at 30 mg daily was administered to hyperthyroidism patients, and high-dose intravenous methylprednisolone was administered to ophthalmopathy patients. The investigation overall reported the following: No statistical method was used to set the sample size in advance, and the investigators knew which group each participant was assigned to. Most of the expanded thyroid clonotypes with a frequency above 0.001 were also detected in blood, and it was suggested that the thyroid immune response may be reflected by blood repertoires. In validation, the model predicted ophthalmopathy progression with less than 71% sensitivity and around 72% specificity; about a dozen predicted patients were CT-confirmed with GO in a median of approximately six months. The 13-signature model separated ophthalmopathy from stable hyperthyroidism with 85% to 90% sensitivity and about 81% specificity in cross-validation, and 80%/75% in the test set.

Of note for this clonotype: Its antigen remains undetermined. Per-nucleotide qualities are absent, and no much larger clonotype sits a single base away.

Taken from cysteine to phenylalanine, the CDR3 has 14 residues. Only the CDR3 portion is preserved as DNA: 42 bases, with reading frame beginning at the first base. The germline V gene yields SGHTA for CDR1 and FQGNSA for CDR2. Trimmed from V: 1 base; trimmed from J: 8 bases; junction bases lacking a gene match: 3. Hyperthyroidism patients were newly diagnosed, were aged 18 to 65 years, and had a disease duration under 2 months. Patients with other autoimmune diseases, uncontrolled infections, pregnancy or lactation were excluded from the study. Diagnosis was based on clinical symptoms, serum thyroxine, TRAb, thyroid ultrasound and orbital computed tomography. Trizol reagent was used to extract the total RNA, and its quality was then checked on an Agilent 2100 Bioanalyzer. For repertoire sequencing, the TCR beta CDR3 regions were amplified from RNA transcripts. HTBI primers and the Qiagen OneStep RT-PCR kit were used in a first-round RT-PCR, which was followed by a second-round multiplex PCR, size selection and purification. Libraries were sequenced paired-end with 100 bp reads on an Illumina HiSeq2000. The authors' analysis ran thus. SOAPnuke was used to process the reads, throwing out any read that had adapters, had uncalled bases, had a mean Phred below 15, or lacked an exact constant-primer or identifier match. High-quality paired reads were merged with COPE v1.2.5. Unique nucleotide sequences were defined as clonotypes and aligned to IMGT TRB V, D and J references using MiTCR v1.1. The analysis was limited to V-J combinations with a frequency above 0.0001, which together covered 99.2% of repertoires. A TCR clonal expansion and chaos score per V-J combination was defined as the ratio of F50 clonal expansion to chaos observed in the TCRdist matrix. Welch's t-statistics and random forest were used to reduce features to about a dozen V-J combinations, which were fed into a naive Bayes classifier. The Morisita-Horn index was used to measure how similar the thyroid and blood repertoires were. TCRdb reworked the public reads: Q25 trimming with fastp, MiXCR clone assembly, productive beta chains retained. Here each entry gathers all rows of one CDR3 protein and keeps the most common genes and DNA. In this record, the V and J calls reflect TCRdb's handling and not the investigators' own analysis. Within this sample are around 520,000 distinct CDR3 sequences, with just under 40% of them counted one time only. The ten top clones hold less than 4.5% of the sample.

The sequenced sample consisted of peripheral blood or thyroid tissue (not recorded which). The sequence joins TRBV7-2 to TRBJ2-2, with 8 junctional bases fitting TRBD2. The TCR sequence derives from an adult man with Graves' hyperthyroidism. At the DNA level, the sequence is TGTGCCAGCAGCTTAGTGGTAGCGGGGGGGGAGCTGTTTTTT. This yields the protein CASSLVVAGGELFF.